These T cell receptor beta chains were read from a single sample in a study of CD8+CD57+ T cells in acquired aplastic anemia. Using its own MiXCR run on the reads, TCRdb lists one record per CDR3 protein. In the table there are approximately 170,000 distinct CDR3 sequences, less than 70% of which are singletons. The sequenced material came from sorted CD4+, CD8+, or CD8+CD57+ T cells (not recorded which) from PBMCs. The receptor set was obtained from a human donor in good health, serving as a control. The CDR3 runs from the conserved cysteine through the conserved F or W. The D gene is left open where the match is weak. A row's size may be missing; if present it is once, few, many or a size class.

size	V	J	D	CDR3	DNA
once	TRBV7-6	TRBJ2-3	TRBD2	CASSSYTSGGPITDTQYF	TGTGCCAGCAGCTCGTACACTAGCGGGGGACCCATCACAGATACGCAGTATTTT
many	TRBV20-1	TRBJ1-3	-	CSARADSVSGNTIYF	TGCAGTGCTAGAGCTGACAGCGTCTCTGGAAACACCATATATTTT
many	TRBV19	TRBJ1-2	-	CASSLQGWNYGYTF	TGTGCCAGTAGTTTGCAGGGCTGGAACTATGGCTACACCTTC
few	TRBV7-2	TRBJ1-2	TRBD1	CASSLAGPDRAYGYTF	TGTGCCAGCAGCTTAGCGGGTCCTGACAGGGCATATGGCTACACCTTC
-	TRBV7-3	TRBJ2-1	TRBD1	CASSRDRGWNEQFF	TGTGCCAGCAGCAGGGACAGGGGTTGGAATGAGCAGTTCTTC
many	TRBV4-1	TRBJ1-1	TRBD1	CASSQDMRQGVPEAFF	TGCGCCAGCAGCCAAGATATGCGCCAGGGGGTTCCTGAAGCTTTCTTT
many	TRBV12-3/TRBV12-4	TRBJ2-7	TRBD2	CASSSGLAGSYEQYF	TGTGCCAGCAGTTCGGGACTAGCGGGCTCCTACGAGCAGTACTTC
-	TRBV9	TRBJ1-2	-	CASSPRSRASYGYTF	TGCGCCAGCAGCCCCAGGAGCAGGGCCAGCTATGGCTACACCTTC
-	TRBV7-2	TRBJ1-2	-	CASSRMDRYNYGYTF	TGTGCCAGCAGCCGAATGGACAGATATAACTATGGCTACACCTTC
-	TRBV25-1	TRBJ2-3	TRBD2	CASSDGLVQYF	TGTGCCAGCAGTGACGGACTAGTTCAGTATTTT
once	TRBV10-3	TRBJ1-6	-	CAISGQPDSPLHF	TGTGCCATCAGCGGACAGCCGGATTCACCCCTCCACTTT
many	TRBV24-1	TRBJ1-1	TRBD1	CATSDSRQGDTEAFF	TGTGCCACCAGTGATTCTCGACAGGGAGACACTGAAGCTTTCTTT
many	TRBV2	TRBJ1-2	TRBD1	CASRLTGVYGYTF	TGTGCCAGCAGACTAACAGGGGTCTATGGCTACACCTTC
-	TRBV19	TRBJ1-1	-	CASSIIGENTEAFF	TGTGCCAGTAGTATAATAGGAGAGAACACTGAAGCTTTCTTT
-	TRBV2	TRBJ2-7	-	CASRRAGSYEQYF	TGTGCCAGCAGAAGGGCAGGATCCTACGAGCAGTACTTC
many	TRBV6-1	TRBJ1-2	TRBD1	CASSADRVSYGYTF	TGTGCCAGCAGCGCGGACAGGGTTAGTTATGGCTACACCTTC
-	TRBV7-2	TRBJ2-6	-	CASSLALSGANVLTF	TGTGCCAGCAGCTTAGCGCTCTCAGGGGCCAACGTCCTGACTTTC
-	TRBV7-3	TRBJ2-1	-	CASRANGQLIHEQFF	TGTGCCAGCAGGGCGAACGGACAGTTGATCCATGAGCAGTTCTTC
-	TRBV5-4	TRBJ2-7	TRBD1	CASSVDRGSYGEQYF	TGTGCCAGCAGCGTTGACAGGGGGTCTTACGGGGAGCAGTACTTC
-	TRBV7-9	TRBJ2-3	TRBD2	CASSLGGGGARTDTQYF	TGTGCCAGCAGCTTAGGTGGCGGGGGGGCGCGTACAGATACGCAGTATTTT
-	TRBV20-1	TRBJ1-1	TRBD1	CSAKRPGQGNTEAFF	TGCAGTGCTAAACGTCCGGGACAGGGGAACACTGAAGCTTTCTTT
-	TRBV10-3	TRBJ2-3	-	CAIRGGDGASLDTQYF	TGTGCCATCAGGGGGGGTGACGGGGCGAGTTTGGATACGCAGTATTTT
-	TRBV10-2	TRBJ2-7	TRBD1	CASNAGTGVGEQYF	TGCGCCAGCAACGCCGGGACAGGGGTGGGTGAGCAGTACTTC
many	TRBV7-2	TRBJ1-6	TRBD1	CASSFGTGGLRVNSPLHF	TGTGCCAGCAGCTTCGGGACAGGGGGATTGAGGGTTAATTCACCCCTCCACTTT
many	TRBV5-8	TRBJ1-1	-	CASSRTYGGRNTEAFF	TGTGCCAGCAGCCGGACGTATGGGGGGCGGAACACTGAAGCTTTCTTT
many	TRBV20-1	TRBJ2-1	-	CSARLLVGGHAYNEQFF	TGCAGTGCTAGACTCTTGGTAGGGGGACATGCCTACAATGAGCAGTTCTTC
-	TRBV10-1	TRBJ1-2	TRBD1	CASTSRTGPGYTF	TGCGCCAGCACCTCACGGACAGGCCCCGGCTACACCTTC
many	TRBV7-8	TRBJ1-5	-	CASSLGGRPLGNQPQHF	TGTGCCAGCAGCTTAGGGGGGAGGCCCTTAGGCAATCAGCCCCAGCATTTT
few	TRBV20-1	TRBJ1-5	-	CSAKGGMGSNQPQHF	TGCAGTGCTAAAGGGGGGATGGGCAGCAATCAGCCCCAGCATTTT
-	TRBV9	TRBJ2-7	-	CASTSLTLQGPSGSYEQYF	TGTGCCAGCACAAGTCTGACGCTCCAGGGGCCTAGCGGATCCTACGAGCAGTACTTC
-	TRBV24-1	TRBJ1-1	-	CATRPGRAMNTEAFF	TGTGCCACCAGGCCCGGACGGGCAATGAACACTGAAGCTTTCTTT
many	TRBV6-2/TRBV6-3	TRBJ1-2	-	CASSARGGGSYGYTF	TGTGCCAGCAGTGCAAGAGGGGGAGGCAGCTATGGCTACACCTTC
-	TRBV10-1	TRBJ1-6	-	CASSESASSPLHF	TGCGCCAGCAGTGAGTCCGCCTCTTCACCCCTCCACTTT
-	TRBV29-1	TRBJ2-5	-	CSVEIGTIGETQYF	TGCAGCGTTGAAATCGGGACCATTGGGGAGACCCAGTACTTC
-	TRBV5-1	TRBJ2-6	-	CASSRRANVLTF	TGCGCCAGCAGCCGCCGGGCCAACGTCCTGACTTTC
many	TRBV20-1	TRBJ2-5	TRBD2	CSASGTSGARQETQYF	TGCAGTGCTTCCGGGACTAGCGGGGCCCGCCAGGAGACCCAGTACTTC
many	TRBV28	TRBJ1-2	TRBD1	CASSEGQGARYGYTF	TGTGCCAGCAGTGAGGGACAGGGAGCCCGCTATGGCTACACCTTC
many	TRBV5-6	TRBJ1-2	-	CASSLVGQQESGYTF	TGTGCCAGCAGCTTGGTTGGACAGCAAGAATCTGGCTACACCTTC
-	TRBV6-1	TRBJ2-1	TRBD2	CASSLAGGGGEQFF	TGTGCCAGCAGTCTAGCGGGAGGTGGGGGTGAGCAGTTCTTC